This T cell receptor beta chain was sequenced during a study of cytomegalovirus exposure and HLA in healthy donors. Study-wide results and caveats: Among TCR beta chains, those listed as cytomegalovirus-associated numbered more than 150.

Trimming took 4 bases from V and 6 from J, leaving 6 bases between them. CDR1 and CDR2 (germline): MNHEY, SMNVEV (reference sequence). This CDR3 is built from 12 residues. This clone was seen only once. Its target is not known. Assay: immunoSEQ multiplex PCR; the TCRdb copy retains only in-frame clones and omits some. The sample holds about 220,000 clones; approximately 80% are singletons and the top ten take over 12%. This TCR came from a woman aged 30 to 39 in good health and CMV-seropositive. Material: PBMCs. J is TRBJ2-2 and V is TRBV27, with D hard to call. This chain's CDR3 is CASSWPAGELFF. The DNA of the CDR3 is TGTGCCAGCAGTTGGCCCGCCGGGGAGCTGTTTTTT.